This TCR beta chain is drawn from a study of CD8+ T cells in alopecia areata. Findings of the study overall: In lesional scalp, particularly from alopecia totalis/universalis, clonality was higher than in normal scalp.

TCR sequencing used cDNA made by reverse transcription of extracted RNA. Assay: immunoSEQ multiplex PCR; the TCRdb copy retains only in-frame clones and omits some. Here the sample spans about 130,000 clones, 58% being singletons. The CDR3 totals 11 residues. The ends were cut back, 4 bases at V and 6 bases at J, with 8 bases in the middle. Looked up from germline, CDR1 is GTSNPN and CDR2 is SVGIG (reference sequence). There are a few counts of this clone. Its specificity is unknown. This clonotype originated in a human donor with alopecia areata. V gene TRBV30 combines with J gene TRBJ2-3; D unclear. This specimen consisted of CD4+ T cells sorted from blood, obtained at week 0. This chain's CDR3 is CAWNYGDTQYF. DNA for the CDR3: TGTGCCTGGAATTACGGGGATACGCAGTATTTT.